These 13 T cell receptor beta chains were all obtained from the same sample, sequenced in a study of blood T cell repertoires in COVID-19. The table came from immunoSEQ multiplex PCR; TCRdb's copy has only in-frame clones and leaves some out. Among 210,000 or so clones, approximately 91% were seen once, and the ten largest hold about 4.8%. Sequencing was carried out using peripheral blood. All receptors come from a woman aged 40 to 50 with acute or convalescent COVID-19.

This sequence joins TRBV4-1 and TRBJ1-5, with unresolved D. This CDR3 comprises 13 residues. V was trimmed by 3 bases and J by 1 base, leaving 4 bases between them. Germline-derived CDR1 and CDR2 are MGHRA and YSYEKL. In DNA, the CDR3 is TGCGCCAGCAGCCAGGGCAGCAATCAGCCCCAGCATTTT. Encoded protein: CASSQGSNQPQHF.

The J gene is TRBJ1-1, the V gene TRBV11-2; no clear D. The V end lost 4 bases, the J end lost 5 bases, and 14 bases lay between the germline ends. The CDR3 covers 14 residues. Germline CDR1 SGHAT, CDR2 FQNNGV. For the CDR3, the DNA is TGTGCCAGCAGCTCCAGTCTGGCGCGGACTGAAGCTTTCTTT. Residues: CASSSSLARTEAFF.

This chain joins TRBV11-2 and TRBJ1-2; a weak D match, TRBD1 (6 bases). The CDR3 contains 14 residues. In germline, CDR1 is SGHAT, CDR2 FQNNGV. The germline V and J ends were trimmed by 1 base and 6 bases, with 12 bases remaining between them. CDR3 sequence: CASSLVQGADGYTF. In nucleotides, the CDR3 is TGTGCCAGCAGCTTAGTACAGGGTGCAGATGGCTACACCTTC.

The J gene is TRBJ2-1, the V gene TRBV11-2; D possibly corresponds to TRBD2 (7 bases). Germline V gives CDR1 SGHAT, CDR2 FQNNGV. There are 14 residues in the CDR3. The V gene lost 8 bases and the J gene lost 4 bases, with 15 bases spanning the gap. The CDR3 coding sequence is TGTGCCAGCTGGGGGGGCTCCCTTTACAATGAGCAGTTCTTC. Translation gives CASWGGSLYNEQFF.

The rearrangement uses TRBV9 and TRBJ1-1; possible D gene TRBD1, 5 bases. This CDR3 spans 13 amino acids. Per germline, CDR1 SGDLS and CDR2 YYNGEE. V was trimmed by 5 bases and J by 2 bases, leaving 10 bases between them. The CDR3 sequence: CASSPDSNTEAFF. In nucleotides, the CDR3 is TGTGCCAGCAGTCCCGACAGTAACACTGAAGCTTTCTTT.

This chain links TRBV5-6 with TRBJ1-3, with D unresolved. Germline V lookup: CDR1 SGHDT, CDR2 YYEEEE. V shed 3 bases and J shed 0 bases, with 10 bases lying between them. The CDR3 runs 15 residues. The CDR3 bases are TGTGCCAGCAGCTCCCTTAGTGACTCTGGAAACACCATATATTTT. Encoded protein: CASSSLSDSGNTIYF.

This clone has a count of ten or more. This chain connects TRBV12-5 to TRBJ1-1; D gene ambiguous. CDR1 is LGHNT, CDR2 FRNRAP, per germline. With 1 base removed from V and 3 bases from J, the gap between germline ends came to 6 bases. This CDR3 comprises 13 residues. CDR3 in DNA: TGTGCTAGTGGTTTGGAACAGCACACTGAAGCTTTCTTT. It yields the protein CASGLEQHTEAFF.

The chain recombines TRBV19 with TRBJ2-5; a possible D gene is TRBD2 (6 bases). From germline, CDR1 is LNHDA and CDR2 SQIVND (reference sequence). V lost 8 bases and J 2 bases, leaving 18 bases between the germline ends. CDR3 length equals 15 residues. Here the CDR3 reads CASALVGSPQETQYF. The CDR3 DNA reads TGTGCCAGTGCCTTGGTCGGGAGCCCACAAGAGACCCAGTACTTC. Looking up the rest from reference TRBV19 and TRBJ2-5 gives the full variable domain: DGGITQSPKYLFRKEGQNVTLSCEQNLNHDAMYWYRQDPGQGLRLIYYSQIVNDFQKGDIAEGYSVSREKKESFPLTVTSAQKNPTAFYLCASALVGSPQETQYFGPGTRLLVL.

The J gene is TRBJ1-5, the V gene TRBV6-6; 7 nucleotides line up with TRBD1. The V gene's germline CDR1 is MNHNY and CDR2 SVGAGI (reference sequence). Unmatched junction bases numbered 6, after V lost 0 bases and J lost 4 bases. This CDR3 is 16 amino acids long. The CDR3 DNA is TGTGCCAGCAGTTACTCACCGAGACAGGGTAATCAGCCCCAGCATTTT. Amino acid sequence: CASSYSPRQGNQPQHF.

V usage is TRBV24-1 and J usage is TRBJ2-2; no firm D call. The germline CDR1 and CDR2 sequences are KGHDR and SFDVKD. The CDR3 consists of 14 residues. V was trimmed by 7 bases and J by 3 bases, leaving 11 bases between them. The CDR3 loop is CATRHIGDTGELFF. The CDR3 DNA reads as TGTGCCACCAGGCACATTGGTGACACCGGGGAGCTGTTTTTT.

The CDR3 protein is CASSQLGTAVTF. The CDR3 DNA is TGTGCCAGCAGCCAACTAGGGACTGCCGTAACCTTC. The J gene is TRBJ1-2, the V gene TRBV3-1 (or the pseudogene TRBV3-2), with TRBD1 as a possible D gene (5 bases). Trimming stripped 2 bases from V and 14 bases from J, with 15 bases between. Germline CDR1 LGHDT, CDR2 YNNKEL (reference sequence). There are 12 residues in the CDR3.

The chain has TRBV12-3 or TRBV12-4 and TRBJ2-7, with a weak D call TRBD1 (5 bases). V lost 5 bases to trimming and J lost 3 bases, with 8 bases between them. CDR3 length: 12 amino acids. The chain's CDR3 is CASSQDSYEQYV. CDR3 sequence (DNA): TGTGCCAGCAGTCAAGACAGCTACGAGCAGTACGTC.

V gene TRBV6-5 combines with J gene TRBJ2-3, with TRBD1 matching over 10 bases. The CDR3 consists of 12 residues. From germline, CDR1 is MNHEY and CDR2 SVGAGI. The junction had 0 bases not matched to a gene; V was cut back by 8 bases and J by 4 bases. CDR3 sequence (DNA): TGTGCCAGCGGACAGGGGGCAGATACGCAGTATTTT. This translates into CASGQGADTQYF.